This paragraph reports one T cell receptor (beta chain). These data come from a study of blood T cell repertoires in COVID-19. Study overall: Samples came from the United States, Italy and Spain, spanning acute and convalescent COVID-19. In each case, the material was cDNA or gDNA derived from T cells, B-cell-depleted T cells, or PBMCs.

V was trimmed by 6 bases and J by 10 bases, leaving 19 bases between them. CDR1 and CDR2 (germline): SGHVS, FNYEAQ. The CDR3 spans 14 residues. As processed by the authors: From reference gene primer amplification, estimates of nucleated cell counts were derived. The repertoire was sequenced with immunoSEQ multiplex PCR; TCRdb's copy has only in-frame clones and lacks some. V and J calls and clone size come straight from that table; D and trimming were deduced from the DNA. The profile covers around 130,000 clones, with over 75% appearing a single time and around 30% taken by the ten largest. The chain uses TRBV7-6 and TRBJ2-1; the D gene is possibly TRBD2 (5 bases). Sample: peripheral blood. The TCR comes from a man in his 70s with active or convalescent COVID-19. The CDR3 sequence is CASSPSGVSGEQFF. The CDR3 region has the DNA TGTGCCAGCAGTCCCTCGGGCGTGTCGGGAGAGCAGTTCTTC.